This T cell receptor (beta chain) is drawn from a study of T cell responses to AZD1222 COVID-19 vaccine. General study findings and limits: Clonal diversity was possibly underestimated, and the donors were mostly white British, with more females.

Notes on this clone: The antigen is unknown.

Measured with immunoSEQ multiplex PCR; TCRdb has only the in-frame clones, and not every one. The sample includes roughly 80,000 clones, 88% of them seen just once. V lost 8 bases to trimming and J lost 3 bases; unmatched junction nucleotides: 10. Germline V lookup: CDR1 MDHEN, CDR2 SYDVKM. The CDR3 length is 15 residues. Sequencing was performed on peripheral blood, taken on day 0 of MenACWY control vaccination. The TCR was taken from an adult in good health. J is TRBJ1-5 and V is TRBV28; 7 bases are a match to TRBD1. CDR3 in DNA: TGTGCCAGCTCCTTTAGGGGGCCCGCCAATCAGCCCCAGCATTTT. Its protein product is CASSFRGPANQPQHF.